Listed below are T cell receptor beta chains from one sample, sequenced in a study of T cell responses to AZD1222 COVID-19 vaccine. Sequencing used immunoSEQ multiplex PCR; TCRdb keeps in-frame clones, though not all of them. Of about 120,000 clones in the sample, more than 85% were seen once. The sample was peripheral blood, taken 28 days after the second AZD1222 dose. These receptors originate from an adult who received the AZD1222 COVID-19 vaccine. The CDR3 runs from the conserved cysteine through the conserved F or W. The order of the fields is V gene, J gene, D gene, clone size, CDR3 protein, CDR3 DNA. A D gene is named only where the DNA matches it firmly. Part of the rows lack a size; the others show once, few, many or a class for expanded clones.

>TRBV3-1/TRBV3-2|TRBJ2-7|-|-
CASSPRNRDEQYF
TGTGCCAGCAGCCCTCGTAACAGGGACGAGCAGTACTTC
>TRBV9|TRBJ2-3|-|-
CASSVDKGIDTQYF
TGTGCCAGCAGCGTAGATAAGGGGATAGATACGCAGTATTTT
>TRBV3-1/TRBV3-2|TRBJ2-2|TRBD2|-
CASSQATSGRAPGELFF
TGTGCCAGCAGCCAAGCCACTAGCGGGAGGGCGCCCGGGGAGCTGTTTTTT
>TRBV5-1|TRBJ1-2|-|-
CASGTLGVGYTF
TGCGCCAGCGGTACCCTGGGGGTTGGCTACACCTTC
>TRBV30|TRBJ2-7|-|-
CAWSASDQNFYEQYF
TGTGCCTGGAGTGCTTCCGACCAAAATTTTTACGAGCAGTACTTC
>TRBV7-3|TRBJ2-2|TRBD2|-
CASSFSGRREVVTGELFF
TGTGCCAGCAGCTTCTCCGGGAGGCGGGAGGTCGTCACCGGGGAGCTGTTTTTT
>TRBV6-2/TRBV6-3|TRBJ2-1|TRBD2|-
CASSYSTSGRGNEQFF
TGTGCCAGCAGTTACTCGACTAGCGGGAGGGGAAATGAGCAGTTCTTC
>TRBV18|TRBJ1-5|-|-
CASSPGGAKPQHF
TGTGCCAGCTCACCAGGAGGCGCGAAGCCCCAGCATTTT
>TRBV4-1|TRBJ1-2|TRBD1|-
CASSQDRDRVLSSDYGYTF
TGCGCCAGCAGCCAAGACCGGGACAGGGTACTTTCATCTGACTATGGCTACACCTTC
>TRBV6-2/TRBV6-3|TRBJ1-3|-|-
CASSYSTRGPSGNTIYF
TGTGCCAGCAGTTACTCGACAAGGGGACCCTCTGGAAACACCATATATTTT
>TRBV27|TRBJ1-6|TRBD1|-
CASSFLITGGNSPLHF
TGTGCCAGCAGTTTTTTGATTACAGGGGGTAATTCACCCCTCCACTTT
>TRBV11-2|TRBJ2-7|TRBD2|few
CASSHYKGGGYEQYF
TGTGCCAGCAGCCATTATAAGGGCGGGGGATACGAGCAGTACTTC
>TRBV5-1|TRBJ2-4|-|-
CASSPAGSNIQYF
TGCGCCAGCAGCCCTGCTGGTTCTAACATTCAGTACTTC
>TRBV12-3/TRBV12-4|TRBJ2-7|TRBD2|-
CASGGGPYEQYF
TGTGCCAGCGGCGGGGGACCCTACGAGCAGTACTTC
>TRBV4-3|TRBJ2-2|-|-
CASSPGASGIFAGELFF
TGCGCCAGCAGCCCAGGGGCCAGCGGGATATTCGCCGGGGAGCTGTTTTTT
>TRBV19|TRBJ1-3|TRBD1|-
CASSDGTASGNTIYF
TGTGCCAGTAGTGATGGGACAGCCTCTGGAAACACCATATATTTT
>TRBV9|TRBJ2-3|-|-
CASSVGGFYTDTQYF
TGTGCCAGCAGCGTAGGGGGCTTTTACACAGATACGCAGTATTTT
>TRBV30|TRBJ2-7|-|-
CAWSENPVEQYF
TGTGCCTGGAGTGAGAACCCCGTGGAGCAGTACTTC
>TRBV4-2|TRBJ2-3|TRBD2|-
CASSQELAALGTDTQYF
TGTGCCAGCAGCCAAGAACTAGCGGCCTTGGGGACAGATACGCAGTATTTT
>TRBV27|TRBJ1-6|TRBD1|-
CASSFATGGSPLHF
TGTGCCAGCAGTTTTGCGACAGGGGGCTCACCCCTCCACTTT